The 18 T cell receptor beta chains in this list originate from one sample, sequenced in a study of blood T cell repertoires in COVID-19. Clones were sequenced by immunoSEQ multiplex PCR, and TCRdb holds only the in-frame ones, with some missing. The top ten clones hold approximately 1.4% of a sample with about 400,000 clones, 86% of them seen once. What was sequenced was peripheral blood. The origin of the receptors is a woman aged 30 to 39 with active or convalescent COVID-19.

This chain joins TRBV3-1 (or the pseudogene TRBV3-2) and TRBJ1-5, with D possibly TRBD1 on 6 matching bases. The germline V gene encodes CDR1 LGHDT and CDR2 YNNKEL (reference sequence). The V end lost 3 bases, the J end lost 0 bases, and 15 bases lay between the germline ends. The CDR3 is 17 residues long. The DNA of the CDR3 is TGTGCCAGCAGCCAGTCCGGGACAATAGCTAGCAATCAGCCCCAGCATTTT. This translates into CASSQSGTIASNQPQHF.

The chain employs TRBV4-2 and TRBJ2-1; weak D call: TRBD2 (6 bases). This CDR3 has 12 residues. V was trimmed by 4 bases and J by 7 bases, leaving 8 bases between them. Germline CDR1 is LGHNA and CDR2 is YNFKEQ. The DNA for the CDR3 is TGTGCCAGCAGCCTAGGGACTAATGAGCAGTTCTTC. As protein: CASSLGTNEQFF.

This sequence joins TRBV28 and TRBJ1-2, with D possibly being TRBD1 (6 bases). The CDR3 is 15 residues long. CDR1 is MDHEN and CDR2 is SYDVKM in the germline V gene. V shed 5 bases and J shed 4 bases, with 17 bases lying between them. CDR3 sequence (DNA): TGTGCCAGCAGTCCAGGGGCCGGGGGGCTCTATGGCTACACCTTC. Protein: CASSPGAGGLYGYTF.

The V gene is TRBV2, the J gene TRBJ1-2, with D tentatively TRBD1 (6 bases). Per germline, CDR1 SNHLY and CDR2 FYNNEI. The V end was cut by 6 bases, the J end by 2 bases, with 7 bases between. This CDR3 spans 12 amino acids. The CDR3 sequence is CASRRGNYGYTF. In nucleotides, the CDR3 is TGTGCCAGCAGAAGGGGGAACTATGGCTACACCTTC.

CDR3 nucleotide sequence: TGCAGCGTCGAACAGACTGGGGGGAATGAGCAGTTCTTC. Amino acids: CSVEQTGGNEQFF. This chain uses TRBV29-1 with TRBJ2-1; a possible D gene is TRBD2 (6 bases). Trimming removed 6 bases at V and 7 bases at J, with 16 bases between. The CDR3 has 13 residues. CDR1 SQVTM and CDR2 ANQGSEA come from the germline V gene.

The chain links TRBV12-3 or TRBV12-4 to TRBJ1-2; 7 nucleotides line up with TRBD1. This CDR3 has 13 amino acids. J was trimmed by 4 bases and V by 6 bases; bases with no gene match: 5. The CDR3 nucleotides read TGTGCCAGCAGCCTACAGGGGACCTATGGCTACACCTTC. It encodes CASSLQGTYGYTF.

This chain uses TRBV5-1 with TRBJ2-2; TRBD2 agrees at 7 bases. The germline CDR1 and CDR2 sequences are SGHRS and YFSETQ. Trimming removed 2 bases from V and 6 bases from J; junction bases left unmatched: 1. This CDR3 region has 13 residues. The CDR3 sequence is CASSFGGAGELFF. The CDR3 nucleotides read TGCGCCAGCAGCTTTGGGGGGGCCGGGGAGCTGTTTTTT.

The rearrangement uses TRBV2 and TRBJ2-5; D unresolved. Trimming stripped 4 bases from V and 5 bases from J, with 17 bases between. This CDR3 is built from 15 residues. The germline V gene has CDR1 SNHLY and CDR2 FYNNEI. The CDR3: CASSVGFPSGETQYF. CDR3 bases: TGTGCCAGCAGTGTCGGGTTCCCTTCTGGGGAGACCCAGTACTTC.

The chain is built from TRBV29-1 and TRBJ1-1; possible D gene TRBD1, 5 bases. The CDR3 has 13 residues. Trimming took 6 bases from V and 0 from J, leaving 11 bases between them. CDR1 is SQVTM, CDR2 ANQGSEA, per germline. Here the CDR3 DNA reads TGCAGCGTAGCGACAGACATGAACACTGAAGCTTTCTTT. Translated, it gives CSVATDMNTEAFF.

The chain recombines TRBV19 with TRBJ1-2, with 7 positions matching TRBD1. Germline loops: CDR1 LNHDA, CDR2 SQIVND (reference sequence). The CDR3 length is 12 residues. With V trimmed by 7 bases and J by 5 bases, 4 bases remained unmatched. CDR3 in DNA: TGTGCCAGTACTCGGACAGGATATGGCTACACCTTC. Translating it yields CASTRTGYGYTF.

This clone has just one count. The rearrangement links TRBV11-2 to TRBJ2-7, with 9 bases matching TRBD1. V shed 1 base, J shed 2 bases, and the junction held 6 bases outside the gene matches. Germline loops: CDR1 SGHAT, CDR2 FQNNGV. CDR3 length: 16 amino acids. The CDR3 DNA reads TGTGCCAGCAGCTTAGGGTTTGGGACAGGGACCTACGAGCAGTACTTC. Translation: CASSLGFGTGTYEQYF.

The chain has TRBV2 and TRBJ2-7, with 12 bases that match TRBD2. Germline V CDR1 and CDR2: SNHLY, FYNNEI. J gave up 2 bases and V 5 bases, and 4 bases lay outside the gene matches. CDR3 size: 15 residues. The CDR3 DNA is TGTGCCAGCAGTATCGGACTAGCGGGGACCTACGAGCAGTACTTC. It encodes CASSIGLAGTYEQYF.

This chain uses TRBV6-2 or TRBV6-3 with TRBJ1-2; 7 positions match TRBD1. The V gene end was trimmed by 4 bases and the J gene end by 3 bases; junction bases not matched to a gene: 8. The CDR3 has 15 amino acids. The V gene's germline CDR1 is MNHEY and CDR2 SVGEGT. The CDR3 reads CASSSKGGAYYGYTF. The CDR3 DNA sequence: TGTGCCAGCAGTTCTAAAGGGGGCGCCTACTATGGCTACACCTTC.

The rearrangement uses TRBV10-3 and TRBJ2-5, with 13 positions matching TRBD2. This CDR3 region has 18 residues. The V and J ends lost 5 bases and 0 bases, in that order; junction bases with no gene match: 9. CDR1 and CDR2 (germline): ENHRY, SYGVKD. The CDR3, as DNA: TGTGCCATCAGTCCAGCTGGGACTAGCGGGACGTACCAAGAGACCCAGTACTTC. It is translated as CAISPAGTSGTYQETQYF.

V usage is TRBV11-3 and J usage is TRBJ1-5; 10 bases line up with TRBD1. Germline V gene data show CDR1 as SGHNT and CDR2 as YENEEA. The J segment lost 0 bases and the V segment lost 4 bases, leaving 6 bases of the junction unmatched. The CDR3 has 17 residues. This CDR3 is CASSSRDRGNSNQPQHF. Here the CDR3 DNA reads TGTGCCAGCAGCTCAAGGGACAGGGGAAATAGCAATCAGCCCCAGCATTTT. The full variable domain, completed using reference TRBV11-3 and TRBJ1-5, is EAGVVQSPRYKIIEKKQPVAFWCNPISGHNTLYWYLQNLGQGPELLIRYENEEAVDDSQLPKDRFSAERLKGVDSTLKIQPAELGDSAVYLCASSSRDRGNSNQPQHFGDGTRLSIL.

This clone was detected only once. The chain employs TRBV27 and TRBJ1-4; the match to TRBD1 covers 7 bases. Germline lookup yields CDR1 MNHEY and CDR2 SMNVEV (reference sequence). Unmatched junction bases numbered 4, after V lost 0 bases and J lost 6 bases. The CDR3 has 15 residues. The CDR3 loop is CASSLSGQIYEKLFF. CDR3 coding DNA: TGTGCCAGCAGTTTATCGGGACAGATCTATGAAAAACTGTTTTTT.

V and J are TRBV5-4 and TRBJ1-5; TRBD1 matches at 7 bases. V shed 3 bases, J shed 3 bases, and the junction held 6 bases outside the gene matches. Germline-derived CDR1 and CDR2 are SGHNT and YYREEE (reference sequence). The CDR3 runs to 15 residues. CDR3 protein: CASSSGGTVNQPQHF. As DNA, the CDR3 is TGTGCCAGCAGCTCCGGCGGGACAGTCAATCAGCCCCAGCATTTT.

This clone has more than one count but fewer than ten. The gene calls are TRBV30 and TRBJ1-1; D call uncertain. CDR1 and CDR2 (germline): GTSNPN, SVGIG (reference sequence). V lost 1 base and J 0 bases, leaving 9 bases between the germline ends. The CDR3 loop spans 14 amino acids. For the CDR3, the DNA is TGTGCCTGGAGTGGGAGGGCCTTGAACACTGAAGCTTTCTTT. Protein sequence: CAWSGRALNTEAFF.